The present T cell receptor (beta chain) was sequenced within a study of tumor-infiltrating lymphocytes in primary liver carcinoma. Unsorted whole blood yielded blood RNA, and germline DNA was extracted as well. The length of the CDR3 is 13 residues. CDR1 and CDR2 from the germline V gene are SQVTM and ANQGSEA. In the case of this clonotype: A single base separates this from a much larger clone, so it may be a read error.

The researchers produced TCR beta cDNA from approximately 540 ng total RNA with a constant-region primer. Generation of the TCR beta libraries relied on three nested multiplex PCR rounds using slightly modified ARM-PCR. The first two PCR rounds used TRBV1-TRBV30 forward primers with a C-beta reverse primer, about 10 cycles each. TCRdb processed the multiplex PCR reads anew with MiXCR; each CDR3 protein has one entry. The table records roughly 330,000 distinct CDR3 sequences, roughly two thirds of them present only once. The chain carries TRBV29-1 and TRBJ2-2; 8 bases align to TRBD1. The receptor was isolated from a man aged 40-49 years with primary liver carcinoma and hepatitis B virus infection. The sequencing sample was made of peripheral blood. Here the CDR3 DNA reads TGCAGCGTTGGACAGGGGAACACCGAGGAGCTGTTTTTT. Protein product: CSVGQGNTEELFF.